Listed here are 32 T cell receptor beta chains from one sample, sequenced in a study of T cells in narcolepsy. Repertoires were generated with immunoSEQ multiplex PCR, while TCRdb's copy carries only in-frame clones and drops some. The table lists some 20,000 clones, less than 90% of them singletons. Source material: memory (CD45RA-) CD4+ T cells from blood. The receptors here all came from a human donor in good health.

The chain links TRBV5-1 to TRBJ1-2; 10 positions match TRBD1. Germline V lookup: CDR1 SGHRS, CDR2 YFSETQ. This CDR3 has 14 amino acids. Losses at the gene ends were 4 bases for V and 5 bases for J; bases not matched to a gene: 5. The CDR3 reads CASSLGQGVYGYTF. As DNA, the CDR3 is TGCGCCAGCAGCCTCGGACAGGGGGTGTATGGCTACACCTTC.

The V gene is TRBV5-6, the J gene TRBJ1-5, with D maybe TRBD1 (5 bases). The CDR3 totals 14 residues. The germline V and J ends were trimmed by 3 bases and 0 bases, with 7 bases remaining between them. Germline CDR1 and CDR2: SGHDT and YYEEEE. CDR3 bases: TGTGCCAGCAGCTCGACAGATAGCAATCAGCCCCAGCATTTT. It is translated as CASSSTDSNQPQHF.

This clone was seen a handful of times. The chain employs TRBV5-5 and TRBJ2-5; 10 bases match TRBD1. Germline V CDR1 and CDR2: SGHKS, YYEKEE (reference sequence). Trimming at V came to 5 bases and at J to 4 bases, leaving 5 bases not matched to a gene. The CDR3 has 14 residues. This chain's CDR3 is CASSSGQGIETQYF. For the CDR3, the DNA is TGTGCCAGCAGTTCGGGACAGGGGATAGAGACCCAGTACTTC.

The J gene is TRBJ2-2, the V gene TRBV5-1; no reliable D call. V was trimmed by 2 bases and J by 4 bases, leaving 6 bases between them. The CDR3 has 13 residues. Germline V CDR1 and CDR2: SGHRS, YFSETQ. The CDR3 region has the DNA TGCGCCAGCAGCTTTTCCGCCACCGGGGAGCTGTTTTTT. Translation gives CASSFSATGELFF.

The chain joins TRBV5-6 to TRBJ2-1; TRBD2 is a possible D gene (6 bases). Germline CDR1 is SGHDT and CDR2 is YYEEEE. The CDR3 loop spans 16 amino acids. Deletions cut 2 bases from V and 2 bases from J, with 14 bases between. The CDR3 nucleotides read TGTGCCAGCAGCTTCAGGACGGGGGTCACCTACAATGAGCAGTTCTTC. Amino acids: CASSFRTGVTYNEQFF.

The chain has TRBV7-9 and TRBJ1-6, with a tentative D call TRBD1 (5 bases). With 1 base removed from V and 8 bases from J, the gap between germline ends came to 9 bases. Germline-derived CDR1 and CDR2 are SEHNR and FQNEAQ (reference sequence). The CDR3 has 14 residues. The CDR3 coding sequence is TGTGCCAGCAGCTTAGGCTCACAGGATTCACCCCTCCACTTT. It yields the protein CASSLGSQDSPLHF.

V is TRBV2 and J is TRBJ2-3; maybe TRBD1 (5 bases). The CDR3 loop spans 15 amino acids. CDR1 SNHLY and CDR2 FYNNEI come from the germline V gene. The V end lost 0 bases, the J end lost 6 bases, and 13 bases lay between the germline ends. CDR3 DNA: TGTGCCAGCAGTGAAGCGCAGGCAGGGTATGATACGCAGTATTTT. Residues: CASSEAQAGYDTQYF.

V is TRBV2 and J is TRBJ2-3; either TRBD1 or TRBD2 may fit D (5 bases each). From germline, CDR1 is SNHLY and CDR2 FYNNEI. Trimming took 6 bases from V and 0 from J, leaving 13 bases between them. The CDR3 covers 15 residues. CDR3 sequence (DNA): TGTGCCAGCAGGGGGGACGGTGCTAGCACAGATACGCAGTATTTT. Its protein is CASRGDGASTDTQYF.

V and J are TRBV29-1 and TRBJ2-2; weak D call: TRBD1 (6 bases). In germline, CDR1 is SQVTM, CDR2 ANQGSEA. The V and J ends lost 5 bases and 3 bases respectively, with 7 bases between them. This CDR3 is 12 amino acids long. CDR3 sequence: CSVNRDTGELFF. The CDR3 coding sequence is TGCAGCGTTAACAGGGACACCGGGGAGCTGTTTTTT.

Remarks on this clone: One junction end does not reproduce the germline sequence, and a read error may be involved. The chain joins TRBV30 to TRBJ2-1, with TRBD2 matching 11 bases. Germline V gene lookup returns CDR1 GTSNPN and CDR2 SVGIG (reference sequence). The CDR3 spans 14 residues. This CDR3 is CGWISGGGYNEQFF. The DNA of the CDR3 is TGTGGCTGGATTAGCGGGGGGGGTTACAATGAGCAGTTCTTC.

The gene calls are TRBV19 and TRBJ1-5; 9 nucleotides line up with TRBD1. From germline, CDR1 is LNHDA and CDR2 SQIVND (reference sequence). The trim removed 8 bases at V and 4 bases at J, leaving 6 bases unmatched. CDR3 size: 14 residues. CDR3 in amino acids: CASGQTGGNQPQHF. For the CDR3, the DNA is TGTGCCAGTGGCCAGACAGGGGGTAATCAGCCCCAGCATTTT.

This clone was picked up one time. The chain recombines TRBV5-1 with TRBJ2-7, with a tentative D call TRBD2 (5 bases). CDR1 is SGHRS, CDR2 YFSETQ, per germline. This CDR3 region has 14 residues. V lost 0 bases and J lost 5, with 12 bases in between. The chain's CDR3 is CASSLGPGSDEQYF. The CDR3 nucleotides are TGCGCCAGCAGCTTGGGACCGGGATCCGACGAGCAGTACTTC.

The chain couples TRBV11-3 to TRBJ2-1; D assignment may be TRBD1 or TRBD2 (5 bases each). Deletions cut 1 base from V and 5 bases from J, with 18 bases between. The CDR3 has 17 amino acids. In germline, CDR1 is SGHNT, CDR2 YENEEA. CDR3 residues: CASSLGVGAHEHNEQFF. CDR3 coding DNA: TGTGCCAGCAGCTTAGGGGTCGGGGCCCATGAACACAATGAGCAGTTCTTC.

The chain recombines TRBV30 with TRBJ2-5; D remains unclear. The CDR3 is made up of 13 amino acids. CDR1 is GTSNPN, CDR2 SVGIG, per germline (reference sequence). Deletions cut 0 bases from V and 5 bases from J, with 10 bases between. This CDR3 reads CAWSVGGSETQYF. The CDR3 DNA reads as TGTGCCTGGAGTGTTGGTGGCTCTGAGACCCAGTACTTC.

The V call is TRBV6-5, the J call TRBJ2-3; the D is unclear. The V and J ends lost 7 bases and 2 bases respectively, with 7 bases between them. The germline V gene encodes CDR1 MNHEY and CDR2 SVGAGI. The CDR3 covers 12 residues. CDR3 sequence reads: CASTMITDTQYF. DNA for the CDR3: TGTGCCAGCACCATGATCACAGATACGCAGTATTTT.

This clone appeared a few times. The chain joins TRBV5-4 to TRBJ2-3; TRBD2 aligns across 12 bases. The germline gives CDR1 SGHNT, CDR2 YYREEE (reference sequence). The CDR3 is 19 amino acids. V dropped 2 bases and J dropped 1; count of bases not matched to a gene: 11. In nucleotides, the CDR3 is TGTGCCAGCAGCTTTCCCGGACTAGCGGGATGGGCGGGCACAGATACGCAGTATTTT. This encodes CASSFPGLAGWAGTDTQYF.

J is TRBJ1-3 and V is TRBV19; D unclear. Trimming pared 0 bases from V and 4 bases from J, leaving 13 bases between. The germline gives CDR1 LNHDA, CDR2 SQIVND (reference sequence). The CDR3 is made up of 16 amino acids. Written as DNA, the CDR3 is TGTGCCAGTAGTATAGACCGGGCCTCGGTGGGAAACACCATATATTTT. This sequence encodes CASSIDRASVGNTIYF.

The V and J genes are TRBV5-6 and TRBJ1-1; D gene uncertain. Trimming stripped 2 bases from V and 4 bases from J, with 12 bases between. CDR3 size: 14 residues. Germline V CDR1 and CDR2: SGHDT, YYEEEE. The CDR3 sequence: CASSFRSDATEAFF. The CDR3 coding sequence is TGTGCCAGCAGCTTCCGAAGTGATGCCACTGAAGCTTTCTTT.

This clone showed up just once. Here the CDR3 reads CASSGPTYTEAFF. The CDR3 nucleotides read TGTGCCAGCAGTGGGCCAACATACACTGAAGCTTTCTTT. The chain couples TRBV25-1 to TRBJ1-1; D is unclear. The CDR3 sequence is 13 residues long. The V end lost 4 bases, the J end lost 3 bases, and 9 bases lay between the germline ends. In germline, CDR1 is MGHDK, CDR2 SYGVNS.

To note about this clone: At one boundary the junction diverges from the germline segment, which might be a read error. This sequence joins TRBV7-7 and TRBJ1-1, with a tentative D call TRBD1 (5 bases). CDR1 is SSHAT, CDR2 FNYEAQ, per germline (reference sequence). This CDR3 contains 13 residues. The CDR3 loop reads CASSLSGGTEAFF. DNA of the CDR3: TGTGCTAGCAGCTTATCTGGGGGCACTGAAGCTTTCTTT. Together with reference TRBV7-7 and TRBJ1-1, the CDR3 gives the full variable domain: GAGVSQSPRYKVTKRGQDVTLRCDPISSHATLYWYQQALGQGPEFLTYFNYEAQPDKSGLPSDRFSAERPEGSISTLTIQRTEQRDSAMYRCASSLSGGTEAFFGQGTRLTVV.

This clone was observed a few times. The genes are TRBV7-3 and TRBJ1-1; 7 bases match TRBD1. With V trimmed by 5 bases and J by 5 bases, 5 bases remained unmatched. CDR1 is SGHTA, CDR2 FQGTGA, per germline. This CDR3 is 13 amino acids long. This CDR3 is CASSVDRETEAFF. In DNA, the CDR3 is TGTGCCAGCAGCGTAGACAGGGAGACTGAAGCTTTCTTT.

A word on this clone: This CDR3 is also generated by other DNA sequences in the sample. The genes are TRBV7-3 and TRBJ2-1; 10 bases map to TRBD2. CDR1 is SGHTA and CDR2 is FQGTGA in the germline V gene. The CDR3 runs to 15 residues. After removal of 4 bases from V and 3 bases from J, the junction contained 3 bases not matched to a gene. The CDR3 here is CASSSLAGGYNEQFF. The CDR3 coding sequence is TGTGCCAGCAGCTCCTTAGCGGGGGGCTACAATGAGCAGTTCTTC. The entire variable domain, with the rest obtained from reference TRBV7-3 and TRBJ2-1, is as follows: GAGVSQTPSNKVTEKGKYVELRCDPISGHTALYWYRQSLGQGPEFLIYFQGTGAADDSGLPNDRFFAVRPEGSVSTLKIQRTERGDSAVYLCASSSLAGGYNEQFFGPGTRLTVL.

This clone was seen only once. The same CDR3 also results from other DNA sequences found in this sample. This chain joins TRBV7-2 and TRBJ1-5; D gene ambiguous. Trimming removed 1 base at V and 6 bases at J, with 16 bases between. In germline, CDR1 is SGHTA, CDR2 FQGNSA. The CDR3 runs to 16 residues. The CDR3 nucleotides are TGTGCCAGCAGCTTAGATAGTGGTCGGCCGGTTCAGCCCCAGCATTTT. Amino acids: CASSLDSGRPVQPQHF.

J is TRBJ2-1 and V is TRBV10-3; the D gene is possibly TRBD2 (7 bases). Germline loops: CDR1 ENHRY, CDR2 SYGVKD. CDR3 length: 12 residues. CDR3 coding DNA: TGTAGCGCGGGGGCTCGCGACAATGAGCAGTTCTTC. This translates into CSAGARDNEQFF.

The chain employs TRBV5-1 and TRBJ2-7; tentatively, D is TRBD2 (5 bases). Trimming left V 4 bases short and J 2 bases short, with 16 bases between. The CDR3 is 15 amino acids. The germline CDR1 and CDR2 sequences are SGHRS and YFSETQ. The CDR3 nucleotides are TGCGCCAGCAGCACGTACCCGGGGAATACCTACGAGCAGTACTTC. It yields the protein CASSTYPGNTYEQYF.

The chain joins TRBV6-6 to TRBJ1-1; weak D call: TRBD1 (5 bases). Trimming shortened V by 0 bases and J by 5 bases, and 13 bases separated the two germline ends. The CDR3 loop spans 15 amino acids. Germline CDR1 is MNHNY and CDR2 is SVGAGI (reference sequence). The CDR3 loop is CASSYSGGAETEAFF. CDR3 coding DNA: TGTGCCAGCAGTTACTCGGGGGGTGCGGAAACTGAAGCTTTCTTT.

V is TRBV2 and J is TRBJ1-2, with 8 bases lining up with TRBD1. The CDR3 contains 16 residues. V was pared by 4 bases and J by 4 bases, with 11 bases of the junction left unmatched. CDR1 is SNHLY and CDR2 is FYNNEI in the germline V gene. CDR3 nucleotide sequence: TGTGCCAGCAGTGGAAGGGGAGACAGGGGTATCTATGGCTACACCTTC. This gives the protein CASSGRGDRGIYGYTF.

The V call is TRBV30, the J call TRBJ1-2; 7 positions match TRBD1. J gave up 8 bases and V 1 base, and 1 base lay outside the gene matches. There are 11 residues in the CDR3. Germline V gene data show CDR1 as GTSNPN and CDR2 as SVGIG (reference sequence). CDR3 DNA: TGTGCCTGGAGTGAACAGGGGGGCTACACCTTC. Translation gives CAWSEQGGYTF.

The chain carries TRBV9 and TRBJ2-5; 9 bases are a match to TRBD2. CDR1 SGDLS and CDR2 YYNGEE come from the germline V gene. The V gene end was trimmed by 4 bases and the J gene end by 11 bases; junction bases not matched to a gene: 9. The CDR3 is 13 amino acids. The CDR3 nucleotides are TGTGCCAGCAGCTTGTCGACTAGCGGTGAGCAGTACTTC. It encodes CASSLSTSGEQYF.

This clone was detected only a few times. The rearrangement links TRBV29-1 to TRBJ2-2; D is perhaps TRBD2 (6 bases). The CDR3 runs 15 residues. Deletions cut 6 bases from V and 0 bases from J, with 14 bases between. Germline V gives CDR1 SQVTM, CDR2 ANQGSEA. The CDR3 region is CSVYTGTPNTGELFF. The CDR3 DNA sequence: TGCAGCGTCTACACCGGGACTCCGAACACCGGGGAGCTGTTTTTT.

The rearrangement joins TRBV25-1 to TRBJ2-6; unclear D gene. With 8 bases removed from V and 1 base from J, the gap between germline ends came to 6 bases. The CDR3 loop spans 13 amino acids. CDR1 is MGHDK, CDR2 SYGVNS, per germline. CDR3 sequence: CASSPSGANVLTF. The CDR3 DNA is TGTGCCAGCTCCCCTTCTGGGGCCAACGTCCTGACTTTC.

The chain recombines TRBV7-2 with TRBJ2-1, with D perhaps TRBD1 (6 bases). The V end was cut by 2 bases, the J end by 3 bases, with 8 bases between. CDR1 is SGHTA and CDR2 is FQGNSA in the germline V gene. The CDR3 spans 14 residues. This chain's CDR3 is CASSLMTGYNEQFF. The CDR3 DNA reads TGTGCCAGCAGCTTAATGACAGGCTACAATGAGCAGTTCTTC. The whole variable domain, filled in from reference TRBV7-2 and TRBJ2-1, reads GAGVSQSPSNKVTEKGKDVELRCDPISGHTALYWYRQSLGQGLEFLIYFQGNSAPDKSGLPSDRFSAERTGGSVSTLTIQRTQQEDSAVYLCASSLMTGYNEQFFGPGTRLTVL.